This is a list of T cell receptor beta chains from one sample in a study of cytomegalovirus exposure and HLA in healthy donors. Some clones are missing from TCRdb's copy, which holds only in-frame ones; the method was immunoSEQ multiplex PCR. The sample carries some 130,000 clones, roughly three quarters recorded once. Sequenced sample: PBMCs. Receptors originate from a woman aged 18-29 years in good health and CMV-seronegative. Each CDR3 is given with its conserved first and last residue. Fields, in order: V gene, D gene, J gene, clone size, CDR3 protein, CDR3 DNA. A D gene is named only where the DNA matches it firmly. Only part of the rows carry a size: once, few, many, or a class if the clone is expanded.

V gene: TRBV2; D gene: .; J gene: TRBJ2-7; clone size: .; CDR3 protein: CASSVSGRLLLYEQYF; CDR3 DNA: TGTGCCAGCAGCGTTTCGGGGAGACTACTACTCTACGAGCAGTACTTC
V gene: TRBV6-5; D gene: TRBD2; J gene: TRBJ2-6; clone size: .; CDR3 protein: CASSYGRGAGANVLTF; CDR3 DNA: TGTGCCAGCAGTTACGGGAGGGGCGCCGGGGCCAACGTCCTGACTTTC
V gene: TRBV5-4; D gene: .; J gene: TRBJ1-2; clone size: once; CDR3 protein: CASSLGGEGSTYGYTF; CDR3 DNA: TGTGCCAGCAGCTTGGGGGGGGAGGGATCCACCTATGGCTACACCTTC
V gene: TRBV5-1; D gene: .; J gene: TRBJ1-1; clone size: .; CDR3 protein: CASSLLTAYEAFF; CDR3 DNA: TGCGCCAGCAGCTTGCTGACAGCTTATGAAGCTTTCTTT
V gene: TRBV19; D gene: TRBD2; J gene: TRBJ2-7; clone size: .; CDR3 protein: CASSGAGLAGVRSYEQYF; CDR3 DNA: TGTGCCAGTAGTGGGGCGGGACTAGCGGGAGTGCGCTCCTACGAGCAGTACTTC
V gene: TRBV29-1; D gene: .; J gene: TRBJ2-1; clone size: .; CDR3 protein: CSVLKLAANNEQFF; CDR3 DNA: TGCAGCGTTTTAAAACTAGCTGCAAACAATGAGCAGTTCTTC
V gene: TRBV5-1; D gene: TRBD1; J gene: TRBJ1-1; clone size: .; CDR3 protein: CASRGNTGETEAFF; CDR3 DNA: TGCGCCAGCAGGGGAAACACAGGGGAGACTGAAGCTTTCTTT
V gene: TRBV11-2; D gene: .; J gene: TRBJ2-7; clone size: once; CDR3 protein: CASSALQGIDEQYF; CDR3 DNA: TGTGCCAGCAGCGCATTACAGGGAATCGACGAGCAGTACTTC
V gene: TRBV27; D gene: .; J gene: TRBJ1-1; clone size: .; CDR3 protein: CASSSQVATEAFF; CDR3 DNA: TGTGCCAGCAGTTCTCAGGTGGCCACTGAAGCTTTCTTT
V gene: TRBV2; D gene: .; J gene: TRBJ1-4; clone size: .; CDR3 protein: CASSSRLAGEKLFF; CDR3 DNA: TGTGCCAGCAGTTCCCGTTTGGCGGGGGAAAAACTGTTTTTT
V gene: TRBV18; D gene: .; J gene: TRBJ2-7; clone size: .; CDR3 protein: CASSPSRDEQYF; CDR3 DNA: TGTGCCAGCTCACCATCCCGGGACGAGCAGTACTTC
V gene: TRBV4-1; D gene: TRBD2; J gene: TRBJ2-3; clone size: .; CDR3 protein: CASSQGREREVPQYF; CDR3 DNA: TGCGCCAGCAGCCAGGGGAGGGAGCGCGAGGTTCCGCAGTATTTT
V gene: TRBV2; D gene: .; J gene: TRBJ1-5; clone size: .; CDR3 protein: CASSQLEGYNQPQHF; CDR3 DNA: TGTGCCAGCAGTCAATTGGAGGGGTACAATCAGCCCCAGCATTTT
V gene: TRBV7-2; D gene: TRBD2; J gene: TRBJ2-1; clone size: .; CDR3 protein: CASSLSLAGGPTLF; CDR3 DNA: TGTGCCAGCAGCTTATCCCTAGCGGGAGGGCCTACGCTCTTC
V gene: TRBV5-1; D gene: .; J gene: TRBJ1-2; clone size: .; CDR3 protein: CASSYIRGEGYTF; CDR3 DNA: TGCGCCAGCAGTTATATCCGAGGCGAGGGCTACACCTTC
V gene: TRBV7-8; D gene: .; J gene: TRBJ2-5; clone size: .; CDR3 protein: CASSYGQKETQYF; CDR3 DNA: TGTGCCAGCAGCTACGGACAGAAAGAGACCCAGTACTTC
V gene: TRBV7-2; D gene: TRBD1; J gene: TRBJ2-3; clone size: few; CDR3 protein: CASSLARQGSTDTQYF; CDR3 DNA: TGTGCCAGCAGCTTAGCCCGACAGGGTAGCACAGATACGCAGTATTTT
V gene: TRBV14; D gene: TRBD1; J gene: TRBJ1-1; clone size: .; CDR3 protein: CASSLTGQGSSTEAFF; CDR3 DNA: TGTGCCAGCAGCCTTACGGGACAGGGTTCGAGCACTGAAGCTTTCTTT
V gene: TRBV6-1; D gene: TRBD1; J gene: TRBJ1-1; clone size: .; CDR3 protein: CASRFRTGRSTEAFF; CDR3 DNA: TGTGCCAGCAGGTTCCGGACAGGAAGGTCTACTGAAGCTTTCTTT
V gene: TRBV5-6; D gene: TRBD1; J gene: TRBJ1-3; clone size: .; CDR3 protein: CASSWDRASGNTIYF; CDR3 DNA: TGTGCCAGCAGCTGGGACAGGGCCTCTGGAAACACCATATATTTT
V gene: TRBV30; D gene: TRBD2; J gene: TRBJ2-1; clone size: .; CDR3 protein: CAWTLGTSGSHNEQFF; CDR3 DNA: TGTGCCTGGACCCTGGGAACTAGCGGGAGCCACAATGAGCAGTTCTTC
V gene: TRBV6-6; D gene: TRBD2; J gene: TRBJ2-1; clone size: few; CDR3 protein: CASSMNSGRIFDEQFF; CDR3 DNA: TGTGCCAGCAGTATGAACAGCGGGAGGATATTCGATGAGCAGTTCTTC
V gene: TRBV7-9; D gene: .; J gene: TRBJ2-5; clone size: once; CDR3 protein: CSSRGETQYF; CDR3 DNA: TGTTCCAGCCGGGGGGAGACCCAGTACTTC
V gene: TRBV27; D gene: .; J gene: TRBJ1-1; clone size: once; CDR3 protein: CASRNLGLEAFF; CDR3 DNA: TGTGCCAGTAGAAACTTGGGGCTTGAAGCTTTCTTT
V gene: TRBV10-3; D gene: .; J gene: TRBJ2-1; clone size: .; CDR3 protein: CAISGASGAVSSYNEQFF; CDR3 DNA: TGTGCCATCAGTGGAGCGTCAGGGGCAGTGAGCTCCTACAATGAGCAGTTCTTC
V gene: TRBV4-1; D gene: .; J gene: TRBJ1-1; clone size: .; CDR3 protein: CASSPGTSMNTEAFF; CDR3 DNA: TGCGCCAGCAGCCCCGGGACATCTATGAACACTGAAGCTTTCTTT
V gene: TRBV5-6; D gene: .; J gene: TRBJ2-1; clone size: .; CDR3 protein: CASSLGLLSALFF; CDR3 DNA: TGTGCCAGCAGCTTGGGACTATTATCCGCGTTGTTCTTC